Sequencing of this TCR beta chain was carried out in a study of T cell responses to AZD1222 COVID-19 vaccine. Turning to the study itself: Second-dose timings of about 4 or about 12 weeks were pooled. Study-level points and caveats: Nearly half of spike-specific TCRs reportedly target variant regions that are unmutated in the B.1.351 and B.1.1.7 variants.

This table comes from immunoSEQ multiplex PCR, and its TCRdb copy is limited to in-frame clones, with some not included. The table lists 100,000 to 120,000 clones, 88% of them singletons, with 9.1% in the top ten. The V gene lost 5 bases and the J gene lost 1 base, with 13 bases spanning the gap. The CDR3 spans 15 residues. Germline CDR1 MDHEN, CDR2 SYDVKM. About this clone itself: The antigen remains undetermined.

The origin of this receptor is an adult in good health. The chain employs TRBV28 and TRBJ2-3; D remains unclear. Source: peripheral blood, taken on day 0 of AZD1222 vaccination. CDR3 loop: CASSISAFGTDTQYF. DNA of the CDR3: TGTGCCAGCAGTATATCGGCCTTCGGCACAGATACGCAGTATTTT.